The 16 T cell receptor beta chains in this list originate from one sample, sequenced in a study of CD8 T cells in Susac syndrome (dated by TCRdb to the late 2010s). The library was built by means of the immunoSEQ multiplex PCR assay. RNA was extracted using the RNeasy kit, and about 0.5 to 1 ug of the RNA was reverse transcribed with random hexamers. Clones were called with MiXCR by TCRdb after fastp trimmed the public reads at Q25, and only in-frame beta chains were retained. Rows matching on CDR3 protein sequence are summarized as one entry with the most common DNA and genes. The sample table holds roughly 76,000 distinct CDR3 sequences, of which approximately 95% were seen once. The ten biggest clones cover around 0.45% of the sample. The sequenced sample consisted of CD8+ T cells from PBMCs. The receptors here all came from a human donor with Susac syndrome.

The chain joins TRBV6-1 to TRBJ1-5; perhaps TRBD1 as D (6 bases). Germline loops: CDR1 MNHNS, CDR2 SASEGT. The CDR3 sequence is 14 residues long. V lost 6 bases to trimming and J lost 1 base, with 10 bases between them. The CDR3 DNA is TGTGCCAGCAGCCGGGACAACAGCAATCAGCCCCAGCATTTT. Its protein is CASSRDNSNQPQHF.

The sample holds one count of this clonotype. The rearrangement links TRBV5-1 to TRBJ2-4; unclear D gene. Germline assignment: CDR1 SGHRS and CDR2 YFSETQ. This CDR3 is 13 amino acids long. The V end was cut by 4 bases, the J end by 5 bases, with 10 bases between. CDR3 in DNA: TGCGCCAGCAGCGAAGGGTCCCAAAACATTCAGTACTTC. Residues: CASSEGSQNIQYF.

The rearrangement joins TRBV5-8 to TRBJ1-5; TRBD1 matches at 7 bases. With V trimmed by 3 bases and J by 6 bases, 15 bases remained unmatched. Germline V gene sequence: CDR1 SGHTS, CDR2 YDEGEE. The CDR3 spans 17 residues. CDR3 DNA: TGTGCCAGCAGCTGGGATGGGTCGACAGGGAGCGCTCAGCCCCAGCATTTT. Its translation is CASSWDGSTGSAQPQHF.

The CDR3, as DNA: TGTGCCAGCAGCTCAGAGCGCACAGCTGAAGCTTTCTTT. It is translated as CASSSERTAEAFF. This chain links TRBV13 with TRBJ1-1; D gene unclear. The CDR3 length is 13 residues. V gave up 4 bases and J gave up 6 bases, with 12 bases separating them. Looked up from germline, CDR1 is PRHDT and CDR2 is FYEKMQ (reference sequence).

The chain carries TRBV11-2 and TRBJ1-2; D is uncertain. CDR1 and CDR2 (germline): SGHAT, FQNNGV. V lost 5 bases, J lost 4 bases, and 17 bases lay in between. The CDR3 is made up of 15 amino acids. This chain's CDR3 is CASSQVDQWSYGYTF. Written as DNA, the CDR3 is TGTGCCAGCAGCCAGGTCGATCAATGGTCCTATGGCTACACCTTC.

The rearrangement joins TRBV7-3 to TRBJ2-1, with 8 bases lining up with TRBD2. The CDR3 totals 15 residues. V dropped 1 base and J dropped 4; count of bases not matched to a gene: 3. Germline CDR1 SGHTA, CDR2 FQGTGA. The DNA of the CDR3 is TGTGCCAGCAGCTTAAGACGGGGGGGGTACAATGAGCAGTTCTTC. This translates into CASSLRRGGYNEQFF.

This chain connects TRBV10-3 to TRBJ1-1, with D hard to call. Per the germline V gene, CDR1 is ENHRY and CDR2 is SYGVKD. The CDR3 sequence is 13 residues long. V was shortened by 6 bases and J by 4 bases, with 12 bases between the two germline ends. CDR3 coding DNA: TGTGCCATCAGCTATACTAAAACCACTGAAGCTTTCTTT. As protein: CAISYTKTTEAFF.

The chain links TRBV18 to TRBJ2-3, with a weak D call TRBD2 (6 bases). Trimming removed 3 bases from V and 1 base from J, with 11 bases in between. The CDR3 is 15 amino acids. In germline, CDR1 is KGHSH, CDR2 LQKENI. The CDR3 protein is CASSPAGSGTDTQYF. In DNA, the CDR3 is TGTGCCAGCTCACCGGCGGGATCCGGCACAGATACGCAGTATTTT.

V gene TRBV6-1 combines with J gene TRBJ1-4, with 8 bases identical to TRBD1. The CDR3 sequence is 16 residues long. Germline CDR1 is MNHNS and CDR2 is SASEGT. V was clipped by 6 bases and J by 6 bases; unmatched bases: 12. CDR3 amino acids: CASSQTGGQSYEKLFF. For the CDR3, the DNA is TGTGCCAGCAGCCAAACAGGGGGACAGAGCTATGAAAAACTGTTTTTT.

This clonotype showed up just a few times. V usage is TRBV29-1 and J usage is TRBJ2-7, with D possibly TRBD2 on 5 matching bases. Germline V gives CDR1 SQVTM, CDR2 ANQGSEA. V lost 6 bases and J lost 6, with 9 bases in between. This CDR3 spans 10 amino acids. The CDR3 DNA reads as TGCAGCGTCGGGGAGAGCGAGCAGTACTTC. It is translated as CSVGESEQYF.

The chain uses TRBV12-3 or TRBV12-4 and TRBJ2-6, with 8 bases aligning to TRBD2. J gave up 0 bases and V 3 bases, and 4 bases lay outside the gene matches. The CDR3 covers 17 residues. The CDR3: CASSLSGGHSGANVLTF. For the CDR3, the DNA is TGTGCCAGCAGTTTGAGCGGGGGCCACTCTGGGGCCAACGTCCTGACTTTC.

The chain couples TRBV27 to TRBJ2-1; 13 bases match TRBD2. The V gene end was trimmed by 4 bases and the J gene end by 9 bases; junction bases not matched to a gene: 9. CDR3 length: 16 amino acids. In germline, CDR1 is MNHEY, CDR2 SMNVEV (reference sequence). The CDR3 reads CASSSAGTSGKGEQFF. CDR3 coding DNA: TGTGCCAGCAGTTCCGCCGGGACTAGCGGGAAGGGTGAGCAGTTCTTC.

The CDR3 DNA follows: TGTGCCAGCAGCCCCCCCGGGACAGGGGGAACCGGGGAGCTGTTTTTT. Residues: CASSPPGTGGTGELFF. J is TRBJ2-2 and V is TRBV7-6; 11 bases agree with TRBD1. Germline V gene lookup returns CDR1 SGHVS and CDR2 FNYEAQ. Trimming at V came to 5 bases and at J to 5 bases, leaving 7 bases not matched to a gene. The CDR3 contains 16 residues.

V and J are TRBV28 and TRBJ2-3; D perhaps matches TRBD2 (6 bases). The V gene's germline CDR1 is MDHEN and CDR2 SYDVKM. The V end was cut by 3 bases, the J end by 5 bases, with 9 bases between. The CDR3 contains 13 residues. The CDR3 DNA follows: TGTGCCAGCAGTTTGGACGGGAGAGATACGCAGTATTTT. This codes for CASSLDGRDTQYF.

The CDR3 here is CSARDARDAGYQPQHF. CDR3 DNA sequence: TGCAGTGCTAGAGACGCCCGGGACGCAGGGTATCAGCCCCAGCATTTT. V and J are TRBV20-1 and TRBJ1-5; TRBD1 might be the D (5 bases). Trimming took 0 bases from V and 5 from J, leaving 17 bases between them. The CDR3 consists of 16 residues. Germline loops: CDR1 DFQATT, CDR2 SNEGSKA (reference sequence).

This clonotype was recorded once. This chain uses TRBV5-1 with TRBJ1-5; D is perhaps TRBD1 (5 bases). Trimming took 0 bases from V and 9 from J, leaving 16 bases between them. CDR1 SGHRS and CDR2 YFSETQ come from the germline V gene. This CDR3 contains 15 residues. The CDR3 DNA sequence: TGCGCCAGCAGCTTGGGCGACAGTCTACATTCGCCCCAGCATTTT. Its protein product is CASSLGDSLHSPQHF.